This record looks at one T cell receptor beta chain sequence and its context. Its target is unknown. The data belong to a study of T cell clones after liver transplantation. Findings of the study overall: Circulating graft-donor-reactive CD4 TCRbeta sequences fell significantly post-transplant in most of the 8 subjects. Low donor cell numbers restricted donor-reactive repertoire measurement in two subjects.

The CDR3 spans 14 residues. The germline V gene encodes CDR1 MGHRA and CDR2 YSYEKL. Trimming stripped 8 bases from V and 2 bases from J, with 13 bases between. TCRdb keeps only in-frame clones here, not all; method: immunoSEQ multiplex PCR. The table lists tens of thousands of clones, 86% of them singletons. Sequenced material: CD8+ T cells from blood, taken 12 months after liver transplant. The gene calls are TRBV4-1 and TRBJ2-4; D possibly uses TRBD1 or TRBD2 (6 bases each). This receptor was obtained from a human patient who received a liver transplant. Part of the T cell pool may stem from the graft donor. CDR3 bases: TGCGCCAGCCGGTTGGGGGGCCCCAAAAACATTCAGTACTTC. It encodes CASRLGGPKNIQYF.